The present T cell receptor beta chain was sequenced within a study of graft-versus-host responses after intestinal transplantation. The wider study: Grafts that recipients had were multivisceral, liver-intestinal, or isolated intestinal transplants. Every one of the recipients received anti-thymocyte globulin induction and afterwards took tacrolimus and steroids for about 3 years.

Profiled with immunoSEQ multiplex PCR; TCRdb holds only in-frame clones, not every one. The sample lists roughly 97,000 clones; 75% to 95% were seen once. Comments on this clone: As yet, its antigen is unknown.

This clonotype was obtained from a human donor who was the organ donor for an intestinal transplant. The sequences come from unstimulated CD4+ T cells sorted from spleen or lymph node cells, collected before transplant.

CDR3 DNA: TGCGCCAGCAGCTTACCCGGACAGGGGGTAGGAGGCTACACCTTC. It yields the protein CASSLPGQGVGGYTF. V gene TRBV5-1 combines with J gene TRBJ1-2; 10 nucleotides match TRBD1. CDR3 length: 15 amino acids. The V gene end was trimmed by 2 bases and the J gene end by 8 bases; junction bases not matched to a gene: 9. Germline CDR1 and CDR2: SGHRS and YFSETQ.